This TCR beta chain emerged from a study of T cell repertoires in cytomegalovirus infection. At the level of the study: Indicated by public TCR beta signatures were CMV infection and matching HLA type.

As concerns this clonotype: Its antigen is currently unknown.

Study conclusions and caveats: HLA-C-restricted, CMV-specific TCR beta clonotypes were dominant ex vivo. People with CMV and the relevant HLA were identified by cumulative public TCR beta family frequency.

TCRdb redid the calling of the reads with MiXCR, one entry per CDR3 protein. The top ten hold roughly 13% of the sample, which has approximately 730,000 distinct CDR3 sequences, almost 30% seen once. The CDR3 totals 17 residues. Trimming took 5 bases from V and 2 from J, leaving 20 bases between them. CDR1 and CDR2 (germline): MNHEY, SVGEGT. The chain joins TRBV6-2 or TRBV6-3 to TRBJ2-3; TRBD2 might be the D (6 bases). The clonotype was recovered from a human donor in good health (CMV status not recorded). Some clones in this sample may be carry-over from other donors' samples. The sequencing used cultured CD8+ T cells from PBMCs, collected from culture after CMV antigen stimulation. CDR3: CASSDPSGRLTTDTQYF. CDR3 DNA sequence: TGTGCCAGCAGTGACCCCAGTGGGAGGCTAACCACAGATACGCAGTATTTT.